This paragraph covers one T cell receptor (beta chain) sequence. No antigen is known for it. The sample originates from a study of T cell responses to AZD1222 COVID-19 vaccine. Study-wide results and limits: A reported finding is that nearly half of spike-specific TCRs target unmutated variant regions. The CD4 TCRs associated with vaccination extended across spike and predominated at 160-218 and 743-854.

V was pared by 4 bases and J by 8 bases, with 15 bases between. The CDR3 is 14 residues long. Germline CDR1 and CDR2: SGHRS and YFSETQ. The table came from immunoSEQ multiplex PCR; TCRdb's copy has only in-frame clones and leaves some out. Among 150,000 or so clones listed, roughly 90% were seen once. The material was peripheral blood, obtained on day 0 of MenACWY control vaccination. The sequence was obtained from an adult in good health. V and J are TRBV5-1 and TRBJ1-4; unclear D gene. In DNA, the CDR3 is TGCGCCAGCAGCGGTTCGGAGAGTTCGGAAAAACTGTTTTTT. Protein sequence: CASSGSESSEKLFF.